The source of this T cell receptor beta chain is a study of T cells in Graves' hyperthyroidism and ophthalmopathy. What was amplified from RNA transcripts were TCR beta CDR3 regions. The TCR CDR3 first-round RT-PCR relied on the HTBI primer set. MiXCR was run by TCRdb on the multiplex PCR reads, yielding one entry per CDR3 protein. The sample gives hundreds of thousands of distinct CDR3 sequences, around 24% of which show up once; roughly 12% is in the top ten. Ophthalmopathy patients all had a Clinical Activity Score of at least 3, a NOSPECS grade of at least 4 and disease under 3 months old. This CDR3 contains 16 residues. CDR1 and CDR2 from the germline V gene are SGHDT and YYEEEE. V dropped 1 base and J dropped 0 bases, with 14 bases sitting between them.

Input material: blood. The chain has TRBV5-6 and TRBJ2-7; perhaps TRBD2 as D (5 bases). The TCR originated in a woman aged 25-40 years with Graves' ophthalmopathy. DNA for the CDR3: TGTGCCAGCAGCTTGAGTGTGGGAGCCTACTCCTACGAGCAGTACTTC. This gives the protein CASSLSVGAYSYEQYF.